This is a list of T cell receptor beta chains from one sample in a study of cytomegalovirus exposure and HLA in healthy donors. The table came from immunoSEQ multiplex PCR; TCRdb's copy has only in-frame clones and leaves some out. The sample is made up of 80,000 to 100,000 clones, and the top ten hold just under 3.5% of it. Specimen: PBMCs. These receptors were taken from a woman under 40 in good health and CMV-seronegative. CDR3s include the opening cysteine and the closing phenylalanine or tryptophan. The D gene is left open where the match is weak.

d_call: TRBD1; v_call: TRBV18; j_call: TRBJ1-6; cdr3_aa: CASSPLALTGMDYNSPLHF; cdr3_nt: TGTGCCAGCTCACCTTTGGCCCTGACAGGGATGGACTATAATTCACCCCTCCACTTT
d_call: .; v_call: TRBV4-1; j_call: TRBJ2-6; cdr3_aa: CASSQVRGFVSVLTF; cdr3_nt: TGCGCCAGCAGCCAAGTTCGAGGTTTCGTCAGCGTCCTGACTTTC
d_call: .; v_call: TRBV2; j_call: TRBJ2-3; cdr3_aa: CALALEGTDTQYF; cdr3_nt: TGTGCCCTTGCCCTAGAGGGCACAGATACGCAGTATTTT
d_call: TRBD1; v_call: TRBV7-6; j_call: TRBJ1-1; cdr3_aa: CASSLGGQFLNTEAFF; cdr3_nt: TGTGCCAGCAGCTTAGGGGGACAGTTTTTGAACACTGAAGCTTTCTTT
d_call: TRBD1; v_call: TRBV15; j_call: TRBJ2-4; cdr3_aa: CATGQDLNIQYF; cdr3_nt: TGTGCCACCGGACAGGACCTAAACATTCAGTACTTC
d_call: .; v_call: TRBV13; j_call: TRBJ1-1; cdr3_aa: CASTTGGSGTEAFF; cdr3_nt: TGTGCCAGTACCACGGGCGGGAGTGGGACTGAAGCTTTCTTT
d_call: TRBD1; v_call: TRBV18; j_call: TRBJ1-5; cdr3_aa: CASSPGTATNQPQHF; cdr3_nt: TGTGCCAGCTCACCCGGGACAGCTACCAATCAGCCCCAGCATTTT
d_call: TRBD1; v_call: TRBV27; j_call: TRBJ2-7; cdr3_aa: CASSSPGGPGEQYF; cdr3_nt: TGTGCCAGCAGTTCCCCAGGGGGTCCGGGCGAGCAGTACTTC
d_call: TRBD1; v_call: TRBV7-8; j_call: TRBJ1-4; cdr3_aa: CASSLGTANEKLFF; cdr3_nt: TGTGCCAGCAGCCTCGGGACAGCTAATGAAAAACTGTTTTTT
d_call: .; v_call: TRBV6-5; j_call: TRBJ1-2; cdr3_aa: CASSYERGDGYTF; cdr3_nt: TGTGCCAGCAGTTACGAGCGGGGCGATGGCTACACCTTC
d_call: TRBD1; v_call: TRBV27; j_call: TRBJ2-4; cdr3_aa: CASSRTGEDIQYF; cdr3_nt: TGTGCCAGCAGTCGGACAGGGGAGGACATTCAGTACTTC
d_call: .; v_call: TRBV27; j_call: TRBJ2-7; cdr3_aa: CASSSRVASYEQYF; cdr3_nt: TGTGCCAGCAGCTCCCGAGTAGCGAGCTACGAGCAGTACTTC
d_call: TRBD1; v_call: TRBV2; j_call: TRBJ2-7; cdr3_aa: CASSESWDRPPYEQYF; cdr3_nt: TGTGCCAGCAGTGAATCGTGGGACAGGCCACCCTACGAGCAGTACTTC
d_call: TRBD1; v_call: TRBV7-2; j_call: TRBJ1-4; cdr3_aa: CASSPRHRGQGEKLFF; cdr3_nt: TGTGCCAGCAGCCCGAGACACAGGGGGCAGGGGGAAAAACTGTTTTTT
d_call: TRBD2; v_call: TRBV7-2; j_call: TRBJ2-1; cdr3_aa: CASSLLGGSGNEQFF; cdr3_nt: TGTGCCAGCAGCTTACTTGGCGGGAGCGGGAATGAGCAGTTCTTC
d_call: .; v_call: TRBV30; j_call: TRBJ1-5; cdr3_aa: CAWSDGDIDSQPQHF; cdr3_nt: TGTGCCTGGAGTGATGGAGACATTGACAGTCAGCCCCAGCATTTT
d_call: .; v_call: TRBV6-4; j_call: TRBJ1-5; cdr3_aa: CASSVAGGNQPQHF; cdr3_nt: TGTGCCAGCAGTGTGGCGGGGGGCAATCAGCCCCAGCATTTT
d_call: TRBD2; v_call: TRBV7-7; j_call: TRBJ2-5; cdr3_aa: CASSPGLAAEEQYF; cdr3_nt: TGTGCTAGCAGCCCTGGGCTAGCGGCAGAAGAGCAGTACTTC
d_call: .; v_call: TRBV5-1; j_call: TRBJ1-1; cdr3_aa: CASSLRGQPNTEAFF; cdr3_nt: TGCGCCAGCAGCCTTAGGGGACAACCGAACACTGAAGCTTTCTTT
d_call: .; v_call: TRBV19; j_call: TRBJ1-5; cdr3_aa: CASSNQGFNQPQHF; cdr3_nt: TGTGCCAGTAGTAACCAGGGCTTCAATCAGCCCCAGCATTTT
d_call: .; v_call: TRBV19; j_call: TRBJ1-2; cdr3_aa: CASSIDGEESIYGYTF; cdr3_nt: TGTGCCAGTAGTATAGATGGAGAGGAGTCAATCTATGGCTACACCTTC
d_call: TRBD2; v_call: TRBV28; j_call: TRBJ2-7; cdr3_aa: CASSSSGGTYEQYF; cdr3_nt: TGTGCCAGCAGTTCTAGCGGGGGGACCTACGAGCAGTACTTC
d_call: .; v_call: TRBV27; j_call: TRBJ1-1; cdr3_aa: CASSLEQGRTEAFF; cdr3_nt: TGTGCCAGCAGTTTGGAACAGGGACGCACTGAAGCTTTCTTT
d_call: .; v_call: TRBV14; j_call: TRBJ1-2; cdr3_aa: CASSQEWAGGYTF; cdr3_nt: TGTGCCAGCAGCCAAGAGTGGGCCGGAGGCTACACCTTC
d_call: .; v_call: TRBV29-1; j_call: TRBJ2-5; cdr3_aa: CSVEKRGGQLQETQYF; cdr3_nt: TGCAGCGTCGAGAAAAGGGGAGGACAACTCCAAGAGACCCAGTACTTC
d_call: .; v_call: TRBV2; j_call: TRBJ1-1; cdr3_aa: CASSGVTGGTEAFF; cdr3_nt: TGTGCCAGCAGTGGGGTTACTGGGGGGACTGAAGCTTTCTTT
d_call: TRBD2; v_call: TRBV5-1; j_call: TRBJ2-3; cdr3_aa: CASSMSTSGGTDTQYF; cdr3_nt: TGCGCCAGCAGTATGTCGACTAGCGGGGGCACAGATACGCAGTATTTT
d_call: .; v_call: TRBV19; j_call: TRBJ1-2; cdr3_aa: CASSIRDTYGYTF; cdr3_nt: TGTGCCAGTAGTATACGGGACACCTATGGCTACACCTTC
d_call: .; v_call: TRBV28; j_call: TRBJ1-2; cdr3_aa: CASSPLRILSYGYTF; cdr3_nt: TGTGCCAGCAGTCCCCTGCGTATATTGAGCTATGGCTACACCTTC
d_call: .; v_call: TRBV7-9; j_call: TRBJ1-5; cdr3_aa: CASSSAALQPQHF; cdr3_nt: TGTGCCAGCAGCTCGGCGGCGCTTCAGCCCCAGCATTTT
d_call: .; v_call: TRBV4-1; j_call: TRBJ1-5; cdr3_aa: CASSLYTGGIGNQPQHF; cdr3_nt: TGCGCCAGCAGCTTGTATACGGGGGGCATTGGCAATCAGCCCCAGCATTTT
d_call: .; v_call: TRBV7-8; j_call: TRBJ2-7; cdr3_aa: CASSFIWYEQYF; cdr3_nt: TGTGCCAGCAGCTTTATCTGGTACGAGCAGTACTTC
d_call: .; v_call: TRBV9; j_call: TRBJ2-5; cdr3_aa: CASSSSGGTQGTQYF; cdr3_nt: TGTGCCAGCAGCTCATCCGGCGGGACTCAGGGGACCCAGTACTTC
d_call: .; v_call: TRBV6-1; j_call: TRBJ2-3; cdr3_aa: CASSDSGLYTDTQYF; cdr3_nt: TGTGCCAGCAGTGACAGCGGGCTCTACACAGATACGCAGTATTTT
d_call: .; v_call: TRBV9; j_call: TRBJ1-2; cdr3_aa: CASSEGYNGYTF; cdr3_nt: TGTGCCAGCAGCGAGGGGTACAACGGCTACACCTTC
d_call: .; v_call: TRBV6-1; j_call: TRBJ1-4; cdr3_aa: CASTLTLTDEKLFF; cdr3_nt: TGTGCCAGCACCTTAACGTTGACAGATGAAAAACTGTTTTTT
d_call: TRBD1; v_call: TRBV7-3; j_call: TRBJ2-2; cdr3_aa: CASSPVAGGTGELFF; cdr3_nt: TGTGCCAGCAGCCCAGTGGCAGGGGGCACCGGGGAGCTGTTTTTT
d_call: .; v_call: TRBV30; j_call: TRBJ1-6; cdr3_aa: CAWSVRRGNNSPLHF; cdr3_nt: TGTGCCTGGAGTGTACGCCGGGGAAATAATTCACCCCTCCACTTT
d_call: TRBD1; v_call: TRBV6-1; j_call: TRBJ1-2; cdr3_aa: CASSEARQGARSYGYTF; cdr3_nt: TGTGCCAGCAGTGAAGCTCGACAGGGGGCGCGAAGCTATGGCTACACCTTC
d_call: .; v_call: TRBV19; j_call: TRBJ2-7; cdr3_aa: CASSIVPGAYEQYF; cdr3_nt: TGTGCCAGTAGTATAGTCCCAGGGGCCTACGAGCAGTACTTC